The subject of this entry is one T cell receptor beta chain. Original processing notes: Counts of nucleated cells, estimated from reference gene primer amplification, were obtained. Produced via immunoSEQ multiplex PCR; TCRdb's table is partial and in-frame only. That table is the source of V, J and clone size, and D and trimming were worked out from the DNA. This table has about 200,000 clones, 86% appearing once. This sample is drawn from a study of blood T cell repertoires in COVID-19. As for the study in general: Whether acute or convalescent, the COVID-19 samples came from the United States, Italy and Spain. T cells, B-cell-depleted T cells, or PBMCs supplied cDNA or gDNA.

Germline V gene sequence: CDR1 MGHRA, CDR2 YSYEKL. The CDR3 has 19 residues. Germline trimming cut 3 bases from V and 3 bases from J; bases unmatched to any gene: 19. This TCR was sampled from a man aged 40-55 years with acute COVID-19. Material: PBMCs or T cells enriched from blood (not recorded which). This chain uses TRBV4-1 with TRBJ1-1, with 7 bases aligning to TRBD1. This CDR3 is CASSHGILRQDRAHTEAFF. CDR3 DNA: TGCGCCAGCAGCCACGGAATTCTCAGGCAAGACAGGGCCCACACTGAAGCTTTCTTT.